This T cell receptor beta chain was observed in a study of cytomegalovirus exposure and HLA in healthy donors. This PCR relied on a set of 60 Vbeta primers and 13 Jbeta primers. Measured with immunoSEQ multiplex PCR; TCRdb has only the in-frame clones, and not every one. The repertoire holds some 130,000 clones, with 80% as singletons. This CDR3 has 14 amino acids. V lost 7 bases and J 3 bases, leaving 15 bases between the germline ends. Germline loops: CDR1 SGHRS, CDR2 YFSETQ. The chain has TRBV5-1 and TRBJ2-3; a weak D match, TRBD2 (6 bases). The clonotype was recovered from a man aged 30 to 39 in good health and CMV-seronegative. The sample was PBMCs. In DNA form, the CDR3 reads TGCGCCAGCGGAACGGGAGTAGGGACAGATACGCAGTATTTT. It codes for CASGTGVGTDTQYF. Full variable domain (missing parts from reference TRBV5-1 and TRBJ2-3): KAGVTQTPRYLIKTRGQQVTLSCSPISGHRSVSWYQQTPGQGLQFLFEYFSETQRNKGNFPGRFSGRQFSNSRSEMNVSTLELGDSALYLCASGTGVGTDTQYFGPGTRLTVL.